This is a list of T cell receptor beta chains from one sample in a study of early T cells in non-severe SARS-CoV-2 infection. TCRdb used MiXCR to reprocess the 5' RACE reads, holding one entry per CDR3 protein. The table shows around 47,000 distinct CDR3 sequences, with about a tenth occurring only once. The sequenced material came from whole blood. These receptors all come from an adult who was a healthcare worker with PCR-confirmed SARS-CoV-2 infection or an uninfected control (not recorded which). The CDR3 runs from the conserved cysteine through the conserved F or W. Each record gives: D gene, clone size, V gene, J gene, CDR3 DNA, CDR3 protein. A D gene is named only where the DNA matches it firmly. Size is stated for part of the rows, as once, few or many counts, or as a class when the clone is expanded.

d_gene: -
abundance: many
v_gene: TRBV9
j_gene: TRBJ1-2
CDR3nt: TGTGCCAGCAGCGCATTAAGACAGGAGTCCTATGGCTACACCTTC
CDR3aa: CASSALRQESYGYTF

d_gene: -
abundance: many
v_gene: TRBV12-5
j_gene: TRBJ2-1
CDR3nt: TGTGCTAGTGGTTTGGTACGTCAGTCACTATACAATGAGCAGTTCTTC
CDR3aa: CASGLVRQSLYNEQFF

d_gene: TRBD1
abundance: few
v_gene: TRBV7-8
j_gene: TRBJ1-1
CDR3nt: TGTGCCAGCAGCTTAGCCGGGACAGGGACAGCTTTCTTT
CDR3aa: CASSLAGTGTAFF

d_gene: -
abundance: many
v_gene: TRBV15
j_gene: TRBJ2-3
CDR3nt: TGTGCCACCAGCGGGGCGGGACAGAGCACAGATACGCAGTATTTT
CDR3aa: CATSGAGQSTDTQYF

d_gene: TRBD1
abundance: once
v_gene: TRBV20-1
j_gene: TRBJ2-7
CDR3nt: TGCAGTGCTAACCCAGGACAGGGAGCCTACGAGCAGTACTTC
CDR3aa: CSANPGQGAYEQYF

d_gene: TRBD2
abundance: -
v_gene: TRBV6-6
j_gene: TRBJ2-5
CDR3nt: TGTGCCAGCTGGAGGGAGGGGGAGACCCAGTACTTC
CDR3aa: CASWREGETQYF

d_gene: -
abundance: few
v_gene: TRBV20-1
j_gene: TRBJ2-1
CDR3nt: TGCAGTGCTAGGCCCGGGGGAGCGAGGGACAATGAGCAGTTCTTC
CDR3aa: CSARPGGARDNEQFF

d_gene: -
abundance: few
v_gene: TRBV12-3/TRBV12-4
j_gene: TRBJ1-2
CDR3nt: TGTGCCAGCAGTTTCACTAACTATGGCTACACCTTC
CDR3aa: CASSFTNYGYTF

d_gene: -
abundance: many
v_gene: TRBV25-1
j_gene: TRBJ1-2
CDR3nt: TGTGCCAGCAGTGAAGACAGAGCTACTAACTATGGCTACACCTTC
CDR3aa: CASSEDRATNYGYTF

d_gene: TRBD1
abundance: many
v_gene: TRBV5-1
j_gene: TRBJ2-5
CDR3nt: TGCGCCAGCAGCTTGGAGGGGGCTCGAGAGACCCAGTACTTC
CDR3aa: CASSLEGARETQYF

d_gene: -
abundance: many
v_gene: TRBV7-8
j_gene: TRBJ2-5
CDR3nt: TGTGCCAGCAGCTGGGATGGAGAGACCCAGTACTTC
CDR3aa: CASSWDGETQYF

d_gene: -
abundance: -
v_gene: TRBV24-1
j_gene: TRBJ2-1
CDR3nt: TGTGCCGCCAGTTCCTCGGGAGCCTCCTACAATGAGCAGTTCTTC
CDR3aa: CAASSSGASYNEQFF

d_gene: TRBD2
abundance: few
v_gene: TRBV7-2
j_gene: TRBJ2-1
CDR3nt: TGTGCCAGCAGCTTAGCCCCTAGCGGGGGATCAAATGAGCAGTTCTTC
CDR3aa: CASSLAPSGGSNEQFF

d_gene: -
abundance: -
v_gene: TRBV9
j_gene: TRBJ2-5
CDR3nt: TGTGCCAGCAGCTTACAGCTTCAAGAGACCCAGTACTTC
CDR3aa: CASSLQLQETQYF

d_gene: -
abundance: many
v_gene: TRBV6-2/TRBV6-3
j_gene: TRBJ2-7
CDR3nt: TGTGCCAGCACCCCCCGGGTACGAGCCCCCGCGCAGTACTTC
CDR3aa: CASTPRVRAPAQYF

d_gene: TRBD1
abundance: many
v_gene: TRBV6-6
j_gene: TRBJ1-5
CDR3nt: TGTGCCAGCAGTACAGGGGGGAATCAGCCCCAGCATTTT
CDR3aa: CASSTGGNQPQHF

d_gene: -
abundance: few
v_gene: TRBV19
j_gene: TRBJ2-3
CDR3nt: TGTGCCAGTAGTACCAATCTCCCAGATACGCAGTATTTT
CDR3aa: CASSTNLPDTQYF

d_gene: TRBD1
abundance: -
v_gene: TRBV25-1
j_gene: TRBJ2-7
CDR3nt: TGTGCCTCCTCGGGCAGGGGGCCGCGGGCTAGCGAGCAGTACTTC
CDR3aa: CASSGRGPRASEQYF

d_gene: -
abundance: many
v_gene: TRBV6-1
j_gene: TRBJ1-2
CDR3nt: TGTGCCAGCAGTGAAGCGCTACGGGCCGGGGACTACACCTTC
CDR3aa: CASSEALRAGDYTF

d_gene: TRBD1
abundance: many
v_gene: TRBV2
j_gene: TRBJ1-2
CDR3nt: TGTGCCAGCAGAACAGGGGCCTATGGCTACACCTTC
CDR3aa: CASRTGAYGYTF

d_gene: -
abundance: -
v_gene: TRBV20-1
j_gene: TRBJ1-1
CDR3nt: TGCAGTGCAAGGAGGGCAGGGCGGACTGAAGCTTTCTTT
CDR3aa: CSARRAGRTEAFF

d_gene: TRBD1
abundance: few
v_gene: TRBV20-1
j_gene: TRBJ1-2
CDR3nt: TGCAGTGCTAGTGGGGGTACCCAGGGGGTTAACTATGGCTACACCTTC
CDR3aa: CSASGGTQGVNYGYTF

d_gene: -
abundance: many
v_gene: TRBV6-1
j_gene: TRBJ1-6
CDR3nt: TGTGCCAGCAGTCGGCCCATGGATTCACCCCTCCACTTT
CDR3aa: CASSRPMDSPLHF

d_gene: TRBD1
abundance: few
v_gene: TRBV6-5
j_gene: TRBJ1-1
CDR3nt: TGTGCCAGCAGTTACTCCTTTGGGACAGGACACACTGAAGCTTTCTTT
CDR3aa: CASSYSFGTGHTEAFF

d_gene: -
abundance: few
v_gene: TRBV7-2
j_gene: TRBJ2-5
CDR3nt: TGTGCCAGCAGCTTACCCCCAGTAGAGACCCAGTACTTC
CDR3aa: CASSLPPVETQYF

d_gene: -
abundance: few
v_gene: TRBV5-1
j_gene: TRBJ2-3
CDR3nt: TGCGCCAGCAGCTCCCTTGGGGGCCGGAGCACAGATACGCAGTATTTT
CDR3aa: CASSSLGGRSTDTQYF

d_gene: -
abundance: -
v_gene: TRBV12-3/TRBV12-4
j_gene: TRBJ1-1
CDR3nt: TGTGCCAGCAGTTGGCAGGGGATGAATGCTGAAGCTTTCTTT
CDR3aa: CASSWQGMNAEAFF

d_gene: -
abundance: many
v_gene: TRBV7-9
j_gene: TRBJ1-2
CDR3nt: TGTGCCAGCAGCACCCGACAGGCAACTAACTATGGCTACACCTTC
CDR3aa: CASSTRQATNYGYTF

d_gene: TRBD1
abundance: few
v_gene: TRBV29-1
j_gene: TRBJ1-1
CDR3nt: TGCAGCGCAACGACAGGGGGCAACACTGAAGCTTTCTTT
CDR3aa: CSATTGGNTEAFF

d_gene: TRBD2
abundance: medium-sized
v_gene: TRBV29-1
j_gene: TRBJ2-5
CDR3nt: TGCAGCGTTGTGATAGCGGGGGAGACCCAGTACTTC
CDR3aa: CSVVIAGETQYF

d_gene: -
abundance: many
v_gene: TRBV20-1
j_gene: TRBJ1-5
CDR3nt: TGCAGTGCTAGTGGAGAGCCTCTGAAGCCCCAGCATTTT
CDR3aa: CSASGEPLKPQHF

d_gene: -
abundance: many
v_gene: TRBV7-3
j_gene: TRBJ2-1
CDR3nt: TGTGCCAGCAGCTCCGAGGGGGGGTACAATGAGCAGTTCTTC
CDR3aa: CASSSEGGYNEQFF

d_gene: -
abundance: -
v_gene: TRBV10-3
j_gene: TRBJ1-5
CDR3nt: TGTGCCATCAGTGAGTCGAAGGGAATCGGTCAGCCCCAGCATTTT
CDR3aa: CAISESKGIGQPQHF

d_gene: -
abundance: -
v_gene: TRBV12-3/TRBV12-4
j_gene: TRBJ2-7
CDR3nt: TGTGCCAGCAACCCTGGGGGCTCCTCCTACGAGCAGTACTTC
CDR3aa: CASNPGGSSYEQYF

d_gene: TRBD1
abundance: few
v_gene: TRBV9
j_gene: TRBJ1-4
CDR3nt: TGTGCCAGCAGCCCTAGGACAGGGATAAATGAAAAACTGTTTTTT
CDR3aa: CASSPRTGINEKLFF

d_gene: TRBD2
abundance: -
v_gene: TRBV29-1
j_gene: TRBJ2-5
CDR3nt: TGCAGCGTTGAGGCTAGCGGGGTACCAGAGACCCAGTACTTC
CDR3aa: CSVEASGVPETQYF

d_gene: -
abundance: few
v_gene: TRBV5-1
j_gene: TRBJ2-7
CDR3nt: TGCGCCAGCAGCCCGGAGGCTACCCCCCAAAGCTCCTACGAGCAGTACTTC
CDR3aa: CASSPEATPQSSYEQYF

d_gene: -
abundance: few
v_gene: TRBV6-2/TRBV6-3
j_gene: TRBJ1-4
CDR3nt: TGTGCCAGCAGTTCGATCGACGGGACTAGGGGTGAAAAACTGTTTTTT
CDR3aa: CASSSIDGTRGEKLFF

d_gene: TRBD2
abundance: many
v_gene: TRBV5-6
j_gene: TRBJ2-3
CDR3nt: TGTGCCAGCAGCTTTTTTAGCGGGACCCGCACGGGGGGGACGCAGTATTTT
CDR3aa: CASSFFSGTRTGGTQYF

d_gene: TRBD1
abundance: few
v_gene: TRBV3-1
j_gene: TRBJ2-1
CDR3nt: TGTGCCAGCGGACAGGGAACGGACAATGAGCAGTTCTTC
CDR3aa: CASGQGTDNEQFF

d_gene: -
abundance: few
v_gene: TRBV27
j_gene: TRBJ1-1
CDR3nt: TGTGCCAGCAGTTTATACAGGAACACTGAAGCTTTCTTT
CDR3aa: CASSLYRNTEAFF

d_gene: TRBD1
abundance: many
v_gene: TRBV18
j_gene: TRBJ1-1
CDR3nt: TGTGCCAGCTCTCTGGGACAGGGACGAGGGACTGAAGCTTTCTTT
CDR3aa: CASSLGQGRGTEAFF

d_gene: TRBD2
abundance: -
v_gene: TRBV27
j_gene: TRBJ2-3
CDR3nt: TGTGCCAGCGAAGCCTCTAGCGGGGGTAGAGATACGCAGTATTTT
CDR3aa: CASEASSGGRDTQYF

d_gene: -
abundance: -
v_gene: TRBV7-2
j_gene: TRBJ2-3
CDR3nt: TGTGCCAGCAGCTTAAGCGAGGACAGATTCACAGATACGCAGTATTTT
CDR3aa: CASSLSEDRFTDTQYF

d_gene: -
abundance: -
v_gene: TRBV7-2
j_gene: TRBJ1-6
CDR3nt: TGTGCCAGCAGCTTAGAGCCAACCGGGGATTCACCCCTCCACTTT
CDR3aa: CASSLEPTGDSPLHF

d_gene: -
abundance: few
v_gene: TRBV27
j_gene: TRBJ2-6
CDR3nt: TGTGCCAGCAGTACTGGGGCCAACGTCCTGACTTTC
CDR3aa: CASSTGANVLTF